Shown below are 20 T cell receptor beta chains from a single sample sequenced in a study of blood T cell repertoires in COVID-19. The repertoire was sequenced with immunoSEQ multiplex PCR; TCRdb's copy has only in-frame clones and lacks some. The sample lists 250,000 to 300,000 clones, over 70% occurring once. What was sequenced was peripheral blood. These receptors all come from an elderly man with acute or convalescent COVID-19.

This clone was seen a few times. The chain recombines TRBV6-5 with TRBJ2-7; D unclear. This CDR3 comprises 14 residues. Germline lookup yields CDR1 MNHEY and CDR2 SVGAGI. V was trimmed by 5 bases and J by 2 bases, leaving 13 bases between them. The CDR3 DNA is TGTGCCAGCAGTCAGAGGCGGCGAACCTACGAGCAGTACTTC. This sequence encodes CASSQRRRTYEQYF.

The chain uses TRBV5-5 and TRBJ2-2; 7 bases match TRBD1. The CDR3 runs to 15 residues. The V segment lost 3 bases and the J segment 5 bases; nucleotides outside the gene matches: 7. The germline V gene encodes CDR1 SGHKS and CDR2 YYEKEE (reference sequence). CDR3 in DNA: TGTGCCAGCAGCTCAACTCAGGGGGTGACCGGGGAGCTGTTTTTT. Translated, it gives CASSSTQGVTGELFF. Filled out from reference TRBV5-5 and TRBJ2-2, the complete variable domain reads DAGVTQSPTHLIKTRGQQVTLRCSPISGHKSVSWYQQVLGQGPQFIFQYYEKEERGRGNFPDRFSARQFPNYSSELNVNALLLGDSALYLCASSSTQGVTGELFFGEGSRLTVL.

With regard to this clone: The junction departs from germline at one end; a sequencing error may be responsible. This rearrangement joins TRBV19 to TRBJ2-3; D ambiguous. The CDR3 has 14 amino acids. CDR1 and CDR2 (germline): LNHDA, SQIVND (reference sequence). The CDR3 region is CASGIGWASDTQYF. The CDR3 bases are TGTGCCAGTGGTATAGGGTGGGCGTCAGATACGCAGTATTTT.

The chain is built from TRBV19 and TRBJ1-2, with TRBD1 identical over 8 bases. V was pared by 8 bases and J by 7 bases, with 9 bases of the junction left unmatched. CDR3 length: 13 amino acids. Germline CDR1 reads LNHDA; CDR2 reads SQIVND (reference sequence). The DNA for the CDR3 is TGTGCCAGTTCGACAGGGGTCTCCTCTGGCTACACCTTC. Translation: CASSTGVSSGYTF.

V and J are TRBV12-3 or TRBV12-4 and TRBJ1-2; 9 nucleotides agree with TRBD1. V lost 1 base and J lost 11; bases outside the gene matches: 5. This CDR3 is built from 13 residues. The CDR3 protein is CASSLDRGLGYTF. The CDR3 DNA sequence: TGTGCCAGCAGTTTAGACAGGGGGCTGGGATACACCTTC.

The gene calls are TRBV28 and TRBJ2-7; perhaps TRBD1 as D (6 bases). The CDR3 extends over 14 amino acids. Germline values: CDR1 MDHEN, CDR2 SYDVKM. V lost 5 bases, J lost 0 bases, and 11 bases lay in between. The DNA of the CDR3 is TGTGCCAGCAGTCCGACAGGTTTCTCCTACGAGCAGTACTTC. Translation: CASSPTGFSYEQYF.

In DNA form, the CDR3 reads TGTGCCAGCAGTTTAAGCAGGGCCAGCATGAACACTGAAGCTTTCTTT. Amino acid sequence: CASSLSRASMNTEAFF. The chain uses TRBV28 and TRBJ1-1, with TRBD1 as a possible D gene (5 bases). This CDR3 has 16 residues. V lost 2 bases and J lost 0, with 13 bases in between. Germline loops: CDR1 MDHEN, CDR2 SYDVKM. The full variable domain, in which reference TRBV28 and TRBJ1-1 provide the parts outside the CDR3, is DVKVTQSSRYLVKRTGEKVFLECVQDMDHENMFWYRQDPGLGLRLIYFSYDVKMKEKGDIPEGYSVSREKKERFSLILESASTNQTSMYLCASSLSRASMNTEAFFGQGTRLTVV.

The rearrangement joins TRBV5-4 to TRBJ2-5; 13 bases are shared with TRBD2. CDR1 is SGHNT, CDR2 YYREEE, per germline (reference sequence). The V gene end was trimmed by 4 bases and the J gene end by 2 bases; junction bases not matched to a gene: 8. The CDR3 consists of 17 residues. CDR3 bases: TGTGCCAGCAGCCCCGGGACTAGCGGGGCCCTACAAGAGACCCAGTACTTC. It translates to CASSPGTSGALQETQYF.

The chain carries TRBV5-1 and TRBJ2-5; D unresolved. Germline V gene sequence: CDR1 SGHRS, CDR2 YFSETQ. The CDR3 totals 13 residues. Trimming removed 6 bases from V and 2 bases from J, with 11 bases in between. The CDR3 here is CASKQAQQETQYF. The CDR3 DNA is TGCGCCAGCAAGCAGGCACAGCAAGAGACCCAGTACTTC.

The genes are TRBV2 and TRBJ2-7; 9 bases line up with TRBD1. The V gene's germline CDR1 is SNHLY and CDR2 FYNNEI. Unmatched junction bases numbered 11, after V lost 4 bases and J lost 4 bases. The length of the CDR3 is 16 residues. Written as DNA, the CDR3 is TGTGCCAGCAGTGGAGGGCGGGACAGGGCAGGTTACGAGCAGTACTTC. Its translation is CASSGGRDRAGYEQYF. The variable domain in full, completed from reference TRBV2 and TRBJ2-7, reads EPEVTQTPSHQVTQMGQEVILRCVPISNHLYFYWYRQILGQKVEFLVSFYNNEISEKSEIFDDQFSVERPDGSNFTLKIRSTKLEDSAMYFCASSGGRDRAGYEQYFGPGTRLTVT.

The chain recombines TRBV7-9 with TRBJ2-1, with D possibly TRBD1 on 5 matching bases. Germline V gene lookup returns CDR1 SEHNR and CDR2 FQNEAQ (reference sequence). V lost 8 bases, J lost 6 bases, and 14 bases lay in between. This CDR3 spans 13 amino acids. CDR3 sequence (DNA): TGTGCCAGCTCGAACCTGGGGCCCAATGAGCAGTTCTTC. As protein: CASSNLGPNEQFF.

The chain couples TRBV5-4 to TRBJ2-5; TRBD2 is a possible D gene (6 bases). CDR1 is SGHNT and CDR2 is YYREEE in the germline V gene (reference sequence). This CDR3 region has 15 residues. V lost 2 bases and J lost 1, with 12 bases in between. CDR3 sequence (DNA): TGTGCCAGCAGCTTCAACTTGGGGGGCCAAGAGACCCAGTACTTC. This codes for CASSFNLGGQETQYF.

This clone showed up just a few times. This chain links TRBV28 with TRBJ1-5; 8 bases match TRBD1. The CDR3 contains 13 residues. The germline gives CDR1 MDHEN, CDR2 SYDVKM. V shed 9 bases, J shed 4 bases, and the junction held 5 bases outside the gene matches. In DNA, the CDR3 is TGTGCCAGTGCTCGACAGGGGAATCAGCCCCAGCATTTT. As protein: CASARQGNQPQHF.

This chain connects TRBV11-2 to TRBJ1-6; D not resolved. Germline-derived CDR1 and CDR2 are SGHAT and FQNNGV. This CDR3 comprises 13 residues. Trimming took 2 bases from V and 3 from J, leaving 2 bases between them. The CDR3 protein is CASSLYYNSPLHF. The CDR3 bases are TGTGCCAGCAGCTTATACTATAATTCACCCCTCCACTTT.

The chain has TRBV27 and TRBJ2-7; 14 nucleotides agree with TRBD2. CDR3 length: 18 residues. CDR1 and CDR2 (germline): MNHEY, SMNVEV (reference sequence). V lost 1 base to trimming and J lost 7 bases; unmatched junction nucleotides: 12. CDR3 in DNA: TGTGCCAGCAGTTTATTCGGGACTAGCGGGAGAAGGACGGGAGAGCAGTACTTC. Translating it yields CASSLFGTSGRRTGEQYF.

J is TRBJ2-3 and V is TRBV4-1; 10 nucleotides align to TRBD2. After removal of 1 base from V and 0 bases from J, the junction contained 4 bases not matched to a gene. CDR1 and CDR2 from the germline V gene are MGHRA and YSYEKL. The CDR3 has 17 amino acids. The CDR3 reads CASSQGLLAGSTDTQYF. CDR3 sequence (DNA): TGCGCCAGCAGCCAAGGTCTACTAGCGGGGAGCACAGATACGCAGTATTTT.

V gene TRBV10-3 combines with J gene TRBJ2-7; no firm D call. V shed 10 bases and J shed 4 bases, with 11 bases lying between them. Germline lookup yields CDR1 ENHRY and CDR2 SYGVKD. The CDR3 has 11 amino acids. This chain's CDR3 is CATGDGYEQYF. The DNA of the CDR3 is TGTGCCACCGGAGACGGGTACGAGCAGTACTTC.

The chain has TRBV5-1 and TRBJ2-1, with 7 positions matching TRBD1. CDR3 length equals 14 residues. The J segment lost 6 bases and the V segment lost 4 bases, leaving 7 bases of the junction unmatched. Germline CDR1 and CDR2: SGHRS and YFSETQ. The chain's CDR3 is CASSGYAGGNEQFF. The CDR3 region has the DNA TGCGCCAGCAGCGGCTACGCAGGGGGCAATGAGCAGTTCTTC.

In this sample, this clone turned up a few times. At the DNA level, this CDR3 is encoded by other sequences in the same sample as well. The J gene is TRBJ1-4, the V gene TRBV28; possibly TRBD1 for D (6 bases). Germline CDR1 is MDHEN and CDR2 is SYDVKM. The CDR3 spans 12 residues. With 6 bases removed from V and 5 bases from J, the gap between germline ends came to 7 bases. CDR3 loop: CASRQGNEKLFF. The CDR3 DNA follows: TGTGCCAGCAGGCAGGGGAATGAAAAACTGTTTTTT.

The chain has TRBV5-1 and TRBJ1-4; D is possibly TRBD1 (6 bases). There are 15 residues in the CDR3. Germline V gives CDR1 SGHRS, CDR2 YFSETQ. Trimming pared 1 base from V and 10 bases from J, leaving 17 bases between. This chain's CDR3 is CASSLLDSYSGKLFF. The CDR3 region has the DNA TGCGCCAGCAGCTTGCTGGACAGCTACAGTGGAAAACTGTTTTTT.